Presented here are 7 T cell receptor beta chains from one specimen sequenced in a study of blood T cell repertoires in COVID-19 (dated by TCRdb to the early 2020s). Libraries were made using the immunoSEQ multiplex PCR assay. This immuneACCESS table, as held by TCRdb, lists in-frame sequences with V and J called but not all clones. Of the missing ones, under half trace to an unresolved V gene in checked studies; the others have no known cause. The sample table contains some 60,000 clones; only one count was recorded for roughly 70% of them. 18% of the sample lies in the top ten. Input material: peripheral blood. The source is a woman between 45 and 65 years old with active or convalescent COVID-19.

The chain has TRBV6-5 and TRBJ2-5, with D unresolved. The V end was cut by 10 bases, the J end by 2 bases, with 8 bases between. This CDR3 comprises 11 residues. Germline assignment: CDR1 MNHEY and CDR2 SVGAGI. The CDR3 DNA reads as TGTGCCACGAGATTACAAGAGACCCAGTACTTC. It is translated as CATRLQETQYF.

As concerns this clone: At the DNA level, this CDR3 is encoded by other sequences in the same sample as well. The chain couples TRBV7-7 to TRBJ2-1; 10 bases match TRBD2. CDR1 is SSHAT and CDR2 is FNYEAQ in the germline V gene (reference sequence). The CDR3 loop spans 15 amino acids. Trimming took 2 bases from V and 8 from J; bases not matched to a gene: 6. As DNA, the CDR3 is TGTGCCAGCAGCTTATTAGCGGGAGGTGAGGATGAGCAGTTCTTC. It yields the protein CASSLLAGGEDEQFF.

The chain links TRBV5-1 to TRBJ1-3; D gene unclear. The germline V gene encodes CDR1 SGHRS and CDR2 YFSETQ. V was trimmed by 6 bases and J by 0 bases, leaving 25 bases between them. This CDR3 is built from 19 residues. CDR3 sequence: CASTKSGWGEAFSGNTIYF. The CDR3 nucleotides are TGCGCCAGCACAAAGTCGGGATGGGGTGAGGCCTTCTCTGGAAACACCATATATTTT.

J is TRBJ1-2 and V is TRBV19; TRBD1 might be the D (5 bases). V was clipped by 2 bases and J by 4 bases, with 8 bases between them. Germline V lookup: CDR1 LNHDA, CDR2 SQIVND (reference sequence). The length of the CDR3 is 13 residues. CDR3 region: CASSIRGSYGYTF. In DNA, the CDR3 is TGTGCCAGTAGTATACGGGGGTCCTATGGCTACACCTTC.

The chain recombines TRBV29-1 with TRBJ2-1; maybe TRBD2 (7 bases). The CDR3 is 13 residues long. The V gene's germline CDR1 is SQVTM and CDR2 ANQGSEA. The ends were cut back, 4 bases at V and 4 bases at J, with 11 bases in the middle. The CDR3 DNA sequence: TGCAGCGTTGGAGGGGGGGGGTACAATGAGCAGTTCTTC. Protein sequence: CSVGGGGYNEQFF.

This clone has only a few counts. This chain links TRBV2 with TRBJ2-1; no definite D call. V was shortened by 5 bases and J by 3 bases, with 2 bases between the two germline ends. There are 11 residues in the CDR3. CDR1 SNHLY and CDR2 FYNNEI come from the germline V gene. CDR3 DNA sequence: TGTGCCAGCAGTCTCTACAATGAGCAGTTCTTC. It specifies CASSLYNEQFF.

The V and J genes are TRBV30 and TRBJ2-1; weak D call: TRBD2 (6 bases). In germline, CDR1 is GTSNPN, CDR2 SVGIG (reference sequence). V was pared by 0 bases and J by 9 bases, with 12 bases between. The CDR3 contains 13 residues. The CDR3, as DNA: TGTGCCTGGAGTGTAGGAGCCGGGAGTGAGCAGTTCTTC. Translation: CAWSVGAGSEQFF.